One and the same sample provided the 17 T cell receptor beta chains below, sequenced in a study of T cells after yellow fever vaccination. TCRdb passed the 5' RACE reads through MiXCR, listing each CDR3 protein once. The table includes 300,000 to 350,000 distinct CDR3 sequences, roughly 8.3% detected once. Here the sequenced sample was PBMCs, taken about 49 days after the first yellow fever vaccination. Receptors originate from a man aged 18 to 30 who received the YFV17D yellow fever vaccine.

There are a few counts of this clonotype. The J gene is TRBJ1-1, the V gene TRBV5-4; no clear D gene. The germline CDR1 and CDR2 sequences are SGHNT and YYREEE (reference sequence). The V and J ends lost 4 bases and 4 bases respectively, with 14 bases between them. There are 14 residues in the CDR3. CDR3 loop: CASSLPGLGTEAFF. DNA for the CDR3: TGTGCCAGCAGCCTGCCAGGTTTGGGCACTGAAGCTTTCTTT. The full variable domain, rest sourced from reference TRBV5-4 and TRBJ1-1, is ETGVTQSPTHLIKTRGQQVTLRCSSQSGHNTVSWYQQALGQGPQFIFQYYREEENGRGNFPPRFSGLQFPNYSSELNVNALELDDSALYLCASSLPGLGTEAFFGQGTRLTVV.

V usage is TRBV12-3 or TRBV12-4 and J usage is TRBJ1-1, with D perhaps TRBD1 (6 bases). V was shortened by 6 bases and J by 0 bases, with 11 bases between the two germline ends. The CDR3 extends over 14 amino acids. CDR3 protein: CASRPGQVNTEAFF. As DNA, the CDR3 is TGTGCCAGCAGGCCGGGACAAGTGAACACTGAAGCTTTCTTT.

This clonotype was detected a few times. V and J are TRBV5-1 and TRBJ1-1; 11 nucleotides align to TRBD1. The germline V gene has CDR1 SGHRS and CDR2 YFSETQ. Losses at the gene ends were 5 bases for V and 0 bases for J; bases not matched to a gene: 6. This CDR3 has 16 residues. CDR3 sequence reads: CASRPPGQGVNTEAFF. The CDR3 region has the DNA TGCGCCAGCAGGCCCCCGGGACAGGGGGTGAACACTGAAGCTTTCTTT.

As for this clonotype: A read error may produce the germline difference seen at one junction end. V gene TRBV29-1 combines with J gene TRBJ2-2; D is perhaps TRBD2 (5 bases). Looked up from germline, CDR1 is SQVTM and CDR2 is ANQGSEA. The CDR3 length is 11 residues. As DNA, the CDR3 is TGCAGCGTTGAAAACACCGGGGAGCTGGTTTTT. As protein: CSVENTGELVF.

The chain carries TRBV4-3 and TRBJ1-1; the D gene is possibly TRBD1 (5 bases). The CDR3 covers 15 residues. Germline assignment: CDR1 LGHNA and CDR2 YSLEER. V was pared by 3 bases and J by 1 base, with 12 bases between. The CDR3 sequence is CASSHPGTPNTEAFF. CDR3 DNA: TGCGCCAGCAGCCACCCCGGGACTCCGAACACTGAAGCTTTCTTT.

This chain joins TRBV4-3 and TRBJ2-1; 9 nucleotides align to TRBD2. V was pared by 4 bases and J by 3 bases, with 4 bases of the junction left unmatched. The CDR3 length is 15 residues. Germline V gene sequence: CDR1 LGHNA, CDR2 YSLEER. CDR3 protein: CASSRASGVYNEQFF. CDR3 in DNA: TGCGCCAGCAGCCGCGCTAGCGGGGTCTACAATGAGCAGTTCTTC.

This clonotype has at least ten counts. V and J are TRBV6-2 or TRBV6-3 and TRBJ1-1; 7 bases are shared with TRBD1. Losses at the gene ends were 2 bases for V and 6 bases for J; bases not matched to a gene: 12. The CDR3 loop spans 16 amino acids. In germline, CDR1 is MNHEY, CDR2 SVGEGT. CDR3 region: CASSYRYRTGTAEAFF. CDR3 coding DNA: TGTGCCAGCAGTTACCGATACCGGACAGGAACGGCTGAAGCTTTCTTT.

This chain connects TRBV12-3 or TRBV12-4 to TRBJ2-7, with a weak D call TRBD2 (5 bases). The CDR3 is made up of 13 amino acids. V lost 5 bases, J lost 4 bases, and 12 bases lay in between. The CDR3 sequence: CASSLPGRYEQYF. The CDR3 DNA is TGTGCCAGCAGTCTCCCTGGGAGATACGAGCAGTACTTC.

This clonotype was seen more than once but under ten times. The chain uses TRBV4-3 and TRBJ2-7; D may be TRBD2 (5 bases). This CDR3 region has 11 residues. Trimming removed 6 bases at V and 6 bases at J, with 9 bases between. In germline, CDR1 is LGHNA, CDR2 YSLEER. CDR3 DNA sequence: TGCGCCAGCAGTACACGGGGCGAGCAGTACTTC. Residues: CASSTRGEQYF.

The chain carries TRBV6-1 and TRBJ2-5; 7 positions agree with TRBD1. The CDR3 is 14 amino acids. V shed 8 bases, J shed 5 bases, and the junction held 11 bases outside the gene matches. The V gene's germline CDR1 is MNHNS and CDR2 SASEGT. CDR3 loop: CASGRGTVGETQYF. The CDR3, as DNA: TGTGCCAGCGGTAGAGGGACAGTTGGGGAGACCCAGTACTTC.

This clonotype was seen only a few times. V usage is TRBV20-1 and J usage is TRBJ2-5, with a weak D call TRBD1 (6 bases). The CDR3 has 12 residues. From germline, CDR1 is DFQATT and CDR2 SNEGSKA (reference sequence). In DNA form, the CDR3 reads TGCGGCTTTTACGGACAGCAAGAGACCCAGTACTTC. Protein product: CGFYGQQETQYF.

In this sample, this clonotype turned up many times. The chain is built from TRBV5-1 and TRBJ2-2, with D tentatively TRBD1 (6 bases). V shed 2 bases and J shed 1 base, with 9 bases lying between them. Germline assignment: CDR1 SGHRS and CDR2 YFSETQ. The CDR3 has 15 residues. This CDR3 reads CASSLWDKNTGELFF. In DNA, the CDR3 is TGCGCCAGCAGCTTATGGGACAAGAACACCGGGGAGCTGTTTTTT.

In the case of this clonotype: At one end, the junction sequence differs from germline, possibly due to a read error. The chain recombines TRBV5-1 with TRBJ2-1, with D perhaps TRBD1 or TRBD2 (5 bases each). This CDR3 comprises 13 residues. Germline CDR1 and CDR2: SGHRS and YFSETQ. Here the CDR3 DNA reads TGCCCCAGCAGCTTATGGGGGAACAATGAGCAGTTCTTC. Amino acids: CPSSLWGNNEQFF.

The J gene is TRBJ2-1, the V gene TRBV5-1; D may be TRBD2 (5 bases). Germline CDR1 reads SGHRS; CDR2 reads YFSETQ. Trimming removed 0 bases from V and 7 bases from J, with 14 bases in between. The CDR3 is made up of 15 amino acids. CDR3 nucleotides: TGCGCCAGCAGCTTGGGGGTAGCGTCAGGTAATGAGCAGTTCTTC. This translates into CASSLGVASGNEQFF.

This clonotype has only a few counts. The V call is TRBV6-5, the J call TRBJ2-3; TRBD2 aligns across 7 bases. V lost 1 base to trimming and J lost 5 bases; unmatched junction nucleotides: 3. The CDR3 extends over 14 amino acids. The germline V gene encodes CDR1 MNHEY and CDR2 SVGAGI. This chain's CDR3 is CASSYYGGIDTQYF. CDR3 bases: TGTGCCAGCAGTTACTACGGGGGGATAGATACGCAGTATTTT.

This chain links TRBV5-1 with TRBJ1-2; D might be TRBD1 (5 bases). V was cut by 0 bases and J by 4 bases, with 10 bases left in between. The V gene's germline CDR1 is SGHRS and CDR2 YFSETQ. The CDR3 length is 14 residues. The CDR3 coding sequence is TGCGCCAGCAGCTTGGGGGGGACGATCTATGGCTACACCTTC. It codes for CASSLGGTIYGYTF. Full variable domain (remainder filled in from reference TRBV5-1 and TRBJ1-2): KAGVTQTPRYLIKTRGQQVTLSCSPISGHRSVSWYQQTPGQGLQFLFEYFSETQRNKGNFPGRFSGRQFSNSRSEMNVSTLELGDSALYLCASSLGGTIYGYTFGSGTRLTVV.

This clonotype came up a few times. The J gene is TRBJ1-2, the V gene TRBV5-6; TRBD1 might be the D (5 bases). Germline V gene data show CDR1 as SGHDT and CDR2 as YYEEEE. CDR3 length: 13 residues. With 4 bases removed from V and 3 bases from J, the gap between germline ends came to 10 bases. The CDR3, as DNA: TGTGCCAGCAGCCTGTGGGACCACTATGGCTACACCTTC. Translation: CASSLWDHYGYTF.